This TCR beta chain was captured in a study of cytomegalovirus exposure and HLA in healthy donors (TCRdb year 2017). Describing the broader study: An earlier analysis of roughly 630 of the donors reported more than 250 Gb of sequence data and 117 million unique TCR beta sequences from 150 million to 200 million T cells. About 300 gigabases of sequencing data and some 85 million unique TCR sequences were included in an early release covering under 650 HLA-typed donors. Among the approximately 400 genotyped donors, around 79% belonged to the genetic ancestry cluster associated with self-reported Caucasian donors. The study aimed to test whether cataloging public T cell receptors could reveal signatures of past pathogen exposure. The study profiled the T cell repertoires of more than 500 subjects by immunosequencing and related them to cytomegalovirus serostatus. A separate validation cohort of some 130 different subjects was used in addition to the roughly 720-subject first cohort. The study combined high-throughput TCR immunosequencing, statistical association of individual TCRs with disease status, and machine learning to predict cytomegalovirus infection status. A later analysis re-analyzed previously published TCR beta repertoires from 550 to 700 donors and added high-resolution HLA genotyping to study TCR occurrence patterns. The later analysis used no new phenotypic data to find candidate immune exposures, relying instead on TCR beta sequences and their occurrence across donors. To decide whether each TCR beta V gene segment behaved as functional or pseudogenic, an earlier analysis of over 500 of the donors relied on high-throughput TCR beta sequencing. Donor age, sex, ethnicity and CMV serostatus were compiled together with the repertoire data. In a later genetic analysis, genome-wide SNP genotypes for about three fifths of the roughly 670 donors were used, and that subset was treated as a discovery cohort. Every repertoire in the discovery cohort had been generated on one and the same sequencing platform. HLA typing included class I and class II loci at four-digit resolution. Typing coverage varied by locus: roughly 629-640 donors for A, B, C, DRB1 and DQB1; more than 500 for DQA1; approximately 570 for DPA1; 450 to 480 for DPB1. A handful of DR-DQ haplotypes were handled as single units for association and clustering because linkage in the cohort was strong. On average, around 200,000 unique TCR beta nucleotide sequences were sequenced per donor among 300 to 500 genotyped donors of the cohort, with around 19% of those sequences being non-productive. General conclusions and limits of the study: In vitro tests confirmed that three of the cytomegalovirus-associated TCR beta chains recognize cytomegalovirus antigens. The study gave a list of 150 to 200 TCR beta chains associated with cytomegalovirus. The earlier analysis of almost 600 of the donors excluded 15 to 20 rarely observed V segments, including chromosome 9 orphons, because counts were too low. A later analysis reported that several top co-occurrence clusters appeared linked to parvovirus B19, influenza, CMV and Epstein-Barr virus. The 87-base-pair reads could not distinguish some IMGT-functional V segments, including TRBV6-2 and TRBV6-3, so those segments were excluded. According to a later genetic analysis, donors in an Asian-associated ancestry cluster had fewer N-insertions in productive TCRs than the approximately 630-donor mean. Because HLA typing was unavailable for some donors at each locus, only the typed subset was used in association tests. In a later analysis, most CMV-associated TCR beta chains were found to appear HLA-restricted, with HLA associations seemingly driven largely by CMV exposure. At a false discovery rate of 0.05, a later analysis linked fewer than 20,000 TCR beta sequences to specific HLA alleles. While some public TCRs were present in many individuals, most TCR sequences turned up only very rarely across donors. In this cohort, only TCR beta chains were sequenced, and detectable features were limited by the absence of alpha or paired-chain data. According to the authors, the approach could potentially be generalized to other disease states and immunological phenotypes. A group of highly shared sequence variants was considered likely to be a technical artifact of the sequencing pipeline. When HLA alleles, especially DR and DQ, strongly co-occurred, TCR associations were difficult to assign to individual alleles. The only immune exposure information available for the cohort was CMV serostatus. A further reported finding was that TCR beta sequences accurately predicted the HLA-A and HLA-B alleles for most subjects in the first cohort. A later genetic analysis associated a missense DCLRE1C variant with V-gene and J-gene trimming of TCR beta chains, and an independent cohort replicated the association. In a later analysis, TCR association rates were found to vary across HLA loci, with the most associated TCRs seen for DRB1 alleles and the fewest for HLA-C alleles. Presence/absence analyses assumed roughly uniform sequencing depth across donors, an assumption that may not hold. In a later analysis, HLA-associated TCR beta chains were found to be more clonally expanded and to have lower generation probabilities than equally common non-associated chains. An earlier analysis of several hundred of the donors showed that most TCR beta V segments appeared in productive rearrangements either about 87% or about 30% of the time, which broadly matched IMGT annotations. In both the original and validation cohorts, the classifier was reported to diagnose cytomegalovirus status with high specificity and sensitivity. Correlated functional status among segregating V segments might reflect linkage disequilibrium, but an unknown experimental factor could not be ruled out.

The cohort consisted of some 730 healthy bone marrow donors. At the time of sampling, every cohort member was nominally healthy, though immune exposures that went unrecorded were likely present. The donor was CMV seropositive and belonged to the group of 250 to 350 seropositive cohort members. A peripheral blood sample was collected from each donor, and TCR beta sequencing was performed on peripheral blood mononuclear cells. Genomic DNA extraction from the blood cell samples was performed with the Qiagen DNeasy Blood Extraction Kit. Libraries were made using the immunoSEQ multiplex PCR assay. For the multiplex PCR, a mixture combining 60 forward primers for TCR Vbeta segments and 13 reverse primers for TCR Jbeta segments was used. Amplification of the CDR3 region of rearranged TCR beta genes was performed with a multiplex PCR assay on genomic DNA. Amplified TCR beta libraries were sequenced as 87-base-pair reads on the Illumina HiSeq System. As for how the authors treated the data: A later analysis tallied approximately 87 million unique TCR beta chains across the approximately 670 repertoires, and some 10 million of those chains were shared by two or more donors. A nearest-neighbor algorithm error-corrected the raw reads and collapsed the reads into unique sequences, merging closely related sequences to remove PCR and sequencing errors. Alignment of CDR3 sequences to IMGT reference sequences was used to assign V, D and J gene segments. For a sequence to be retained, a match of at least six nucleotides to both a V gene segment and a J gene segment was required. A rearrangement counted as productive if the CDR3 had no stop codons and remained in frame with V and J, and every other rearrangement counted as non-productive. Following IMGT convention, CDR3 was defined as the stretch from the second conserved V-encoded cysteine up to the conserved J-encoded phenylalanine. In an earlier analysis of more than 550 of the donors, sequences lacking an unambiguous match to a single V gene segment were excluded. In an earlier analysis of 450 to 750 of the donors, a V segment was called functional when productive rearrangements were above 56.7%, and segregating when the standard deviation between donors exceeded 5%. A statistical classification framework was developed to diagnose cytomegalovirus status using the catalog of TCR beta chain sequences. A later analysis assigned V and J genes by comparing TCR nucleotide sequences with IMGT/GENE-DB human TR gene sequences. In a later analysis, CDR3 sequences and most-parsimonious VDJ recombination scenarios were assigned using the TCRdist pipeline. In a later analysis, each TCR beta chain was defined by its CDR3 amino acid sequence together with its V-gene family, and reads lacking a unique V-gene family were excluded. In a later analysis, approximately 590 highly shared, low-generation-probability nucleotide sequences were removed to address suspected cross-contamination and a sequencing artifact. A later analysis calculated a clonal expansion index for each public chain from normalized within-repertoire ranks of inferred template counts. In a later analysis, generation probabilities were computed with a VDJ recombination model fitted to out-of-frame rearrangements, and the resulting probabilities were checked against IGoR. In a later analysis, TCR-TCR, TCR-HLA and TCR-CMV co-occurrence was scored with hypergeometric tests, and a repertoire-size bias correction was applied to TCR pairs. In a later analysis, false discovery rates were estimated by permuting HLA or CMV assignments 20 times. In a later analysis, co-occurring TCRs were grouped using DBSCAN, with TCRdist sequence similarity added in when clustering inside HLA-allele-positive subsets. Co-occurrence clustering excluded repertoires with fewer than 30,000 or more than 120,000 public chains, plus five with anomalous nucleotide sharing. As stored in TCRdb, this immuneACCESS dataset retains in-frame rearrangements with V and J assigned. A fraction of the clones does not appear; measured against another copy, unresolved V genes explain less than half of the discrepancy, and the remainder lacks a known reason. That table supplies the V and J calls and clone size; D and trimming were determined from the DNA. In all, the sample holds 55,000 to 65,000 clones, and around 90% of those were seen once. The top ten clonotypes cover about 1.6% of the sample.

The germline ends are 9 bases apart after V is trimmed by 5 bases and J by 11 bases. CDR3 length: 10 amino acids, cysteine to phenylalanine. Left in the record is the CDR3 DNA by itself, 30 bases read in frame from the first base. CDR1 and CDR2 are read off the germline V gene as MGHRA and YSYEKL. On this clone: No antigen is known for it. No much larger clonotype is one base removed from it; base qualities were not supplied.

This TCR came from a man aged 25-45 years in good health and CMV-seropositive. Sequenced sample: PBMCs. In this chain, TRBV4-1 is recombined with TRBJ1-1, with no D gene named confidently. The sequenced DNA is TGCGCCAGCAGCTCAGGCAAGGCTTTCTTT. This is translated as CASSSGKAFF.